This T cell receptor (beta chain) derives from a study of CD8+ T cells in alopecia areata. Study-level results: Researchers report lesional scalp, most notably alopecia totalis/universalis, outstripped normal scalp in clonality.

Between the trimmed V and J ends, which lost 7 bases and 5 bases, there was a span of 17 bases. The CDR3 contains 14 residues. In germline, CDR1 is SNHLY, CDR2 FYNNEI. The authors extracted RNA and reverse transcribed it into cDNA as the sequencing template. Sequencing was performed with immunoSEQ multiplex PCR; in TCRdb, only in-frame clones are kept and a portion is missing. This table has about 180,000 clones, 50% to 70% appearing once. Collection of lesional scalp punch biopsies and peripheral blood was performed in alopecia areata patients. As regards this clone: The antigen remains unidentified.

The chain employs TRBV2 and TRBJ2-5; the D gene is possibly TRBD2 (6 bases). The source was CD4+ T cells sorted from blood, collected at week 0. The receptor was derived from a human donor with alopecia areata. CDR3: CASNFPGLGETQYF. The CDR3 DNA reads TGTGCCAGCAACTTTCCGGGACTCGGGGAGACCCAGTACTTC.